Listed here are 23 T cell receptor beta chains from one sample, sequenced in a study of radiation and T cells in renal cell carcinoma. Data came from immunoSEQ multiplex PCR; TCRdb stores just in-frame clones and leaves some out. The data hold approximately 110,000 clones, with about four fifths observed a single time. Time point defined: baseline pretreatment blood. The treatment is: 15 Gy SBRT to primary tumor, nephrectomy 4 weeks later. This material consisted of blood, taken from a patient whose treatment included radiotherapy and nephrectomy. The origin of the receptors is a woman in her fifties or sixties with renal cell carcinoma.

This clone was detected once. The gene calls are TRBV30 and TRBJ2-1; D may be TRBD2 (6 bases). Germline-derived CDR1 and CDR2 are GTSNPN and SVGIG (reference sequence). Trimming removed 3 bases at V and 3 bases at J, with 9 bases between. The CDR3 sequence is 13 residues long. The CDR3 DNA reads as TGTGCCTGGAGCTGGGGACTCTACAATGAGCAGTTCTTC. This gives the protein CAWSWGLYNEQFF.

The V call is TRBV9, the J call TRBJ2-1, with 7 bases aligning to TRBD1. After removal of 3 bases from V and 4 bases from J, the junction contained 10 bases not matched to a gene. Germline CDR1 reads SGDLS; CDR2 reads YYNGEE. The CDR3 is 16 amino acids. The CDR3: CASSARQGNGYNEQFF. As DNA, the CDR3 is TGTGCCAGCAGCGCCAGACAGGGAAACGGATACAATGAGCAGTTCTTC.

This rearrangement joins TRBV6-4 to TRBJ1-5; 12 bases agree with TRBD1. This CDR3 comprises 18 residues. Germline CDR1 reads MRHNA; CDR2 reads SNTAGT. V was pared by 5 bases and J by 2 bases, with 10 bases of the junction left unmatched. The CDR3 sequence is CASSPNGGQGARNQPQHF. In nucleotides, the CDR3 is TGTGCCAGCAGTCCTAACGGGGGACAGGGGGCGCGCAATCAGCCCCAGCATTTT.

The chain employs TRBV28 and TRBJ1-1; the D gene is possibly TRBD1 (5 bases). This CDR3 has 11 amino acids. CDR1 is MDHEN, CDR2 SYDVKM, per germline. V was cut by 5 bases and J by 5 bases, with 6 bases left in between. The CDR3 nucleotides are TGTGCCAGCAGTGGGGGGACTGAAGCTTTCTTT. It codes for CASSGGTEAFF.

The gene calls are TRBV27 and TRBJ1-2; D is unclear. Germline V gene data show CDR1 as MNHEY and CDR2 as SMNVEV (reference sequence). The V and J ends lost 3 bases and 5 bases respectively, with 10 bases between them. The CDR3 runs to 13 residues. CDR3 residues: CASSFDKGYGYTF. In nucleotides, the CDR3 is TGTGCCAGCAGTTTTGACAAAGGGTATGGCTACACCTTC.

The chain joins TRBV29-1 to TRBJ2-7, with TRBD1 as a possible D gene (5 bases). The CDR3 is made up of 13 amino acids. Germline CDR1 SQVTM, CDR2 ANQGSEA. V was shortened by 4 bases and J by 0 bases, with 10 bases between the two germline ends. Here the CDR3 reads CSVVNTGSYEQYF. The CDR3 DNA reads as TGCAGCGTTGTAAATACAGGCTCCTACGAGCAGTACTTC.

The genes are TRBV27 and TRBJ2-7; 7 nucleotides match TRBD1. V lost 4 bases, J lost 1 base, and 1 base stayed unmatched. Germline assignment: CDR1 MNHEY and CDR2 SMNVEV (reference sequence). This CDR3 is built from 13 residues. The chain's CDR3 is CASSWDRSYEQYF. As DNA, the CDR3 is TGTGCCAGCAGTTGGGACAGATCCTACGAGCAGTACTTC.

This chain links TRBV2 with TRBJ2-5, with a weak D call TRBD1 (6 bases). Germline V gene sequence: CDR1 SNHLY, CDR2 FYNNEI. The CDR3 is 14 residues long. Trimming took off 5 bases at V and 5 bases at J, with 15 bases between the two ends. The CDR3 DNA reads as TGTGCCAGCAGTTCCGACACTCAGGGGGAGACCCAGTACTTC. Amino acid sequence: CASSSDTQGETQYF.

The chain combines TRBV4-2 with TRBJ1-6; a possible D gene is TRBD1 (5 bases). The CDR3 is made up of 16 amino acids. Trimming shortened V by 0 bases and J by 7 bases, and 13 bases separated the two germline ends. Germline V gene data show CDR1 as LGHNA and CDR2 as YNFKEQ. This chain's CDR3 is CASSQEEGFVNSPLHF. CDR3 coding DNA: TGTGCCAGCAGCCAAGAAGAGGGGTTTGTGAATTCACCCCTCCACTTT.

This clone was detected only a few times. The V and J genes are TRBV4-1 and TRBJ2-5, with 9 bases fitting TRBD2. The V gene end was trimmed by 7 bases and the J gene end by 1 base; junction bases not matched to a gene: 4. The CDR3 extends over 14 amino acids. Per germline, CDR1 MGHRA and CDR2 YSYEKL. CDR3 amino acids: CASKRGGGQETQYF. In nucleotides, the CDR3 is TGCGCCAGCAAGCGCGGGGGGGGCCAAGAGACCCAGTACTTC.

The chain has TRBV7-6 and TRBJ2-7, with a tentative D call TRBD1 (6 bases). Germline CDR1 reads SGHVS; CDR2 reads FNYEAQ. Trimming removed 0 bases at V and 3 bases at J, with 9 bases between. The CDR3 loop spans 14 amino acids. CDR3 in amino acids: CASSLAPGDYEQYF. The DNA of the CDR3 is TGTGCCAGCAGCTTAGCGCCAGGGGACTACGAGCAGTACTTC.

This sequence joins TRBV29-1 and TRBJ1-2; no reliable D call. From germline, CDR1 is SQVTM and CDR2 ANQGSEA. This CDR3 region has 14 residues. Trimming pared 2 bases from V and 4 bases from J, leaving 14 bases between. CDR3 sequence: CSVESDRRPYGYTF. Written as DNA, the CDR3 is TGCAGCGTTGAATCAGATAGGCGACCCTATGGCTACACCTTC.

This clone appeared a single time. The chain combines TRBV6-6 with TRBJ2-7, with TRBD2 matching over 8 bases. CDR3 size: 14 residues. J was trimmed by 2 bases and V by 10 bases; bases with no gene match: 10. CDR1 and CDR2 (germline): MNHNY, SVGAGI (reference sequence). For the CDR3, the DNA is TGTGCCATCCGGGGGGGGGAGGGCACCTACGAGCAGTACTTC. Translating gives CAIRGGEGTYEQYF.

V usage is TRBV4-2 and J usage is TRBJ1-2; D remains ambiguous. The germline gives CDR1 LGHNA, CDR2 YNFKEQ. Trimming removed 4 bases at V and 5 bases at J, with 23 bases between. This CDR3 region has 17 residues. CDR3 in DNA: TGTGCCAGCAGCCCCAATACTGCAGTGGTGGCTGATTATGGCTACACCTTC. Translation: CASSPNTAVVADYGYTF.

This chain links TRBV18 with TRBJ1-1, with 8 bases that match TRBD1. The CDR3 is 15 amino acids. V lost 8 bases and J lost 3; bases outside the gene matches: 11. In germline, CDR1 is KGHSH, CDR2 LQKENI. The CDR3 spells CASQVGQGGDTEAFF. In nucleotides, the CDR3 is TGTGCCAGCCAAGTAGGACAGGGTGGGGACACTGAAGCTTTCTTT.

The chain employs TRBV9 and TRBJ2-3, with D perhaps TRBD1 (5 bases). V lost 4 bases and J 6 bases, leaving 12 bases between the germline ends. The CDR3 runs to 13 residues. Germline CDR1 reads SGDLS; CDR2 reads YYNGEE. This CDR3 is CASSQPNRDTQYF. CDR3 DNA: TGTGCCAGCAGCCAACCCAACAGGGATACGCAGTATTTT.

V usage is TRBV10-3 and J usage is TRBJ1-3, with D possibly being TRBD1 (5 bases). This CDR3 is built from 15 residues. Per germline, CDR1 ENHRY and CDR2 SYGVKD. Trimming stripped 2 bases from V and 2 bases from J, with 10 bases between. The CDR3: CAISEQGTPGNTIYF. The CDR3 DNA reads TGTGCCATCAGTGAGCAGGGAACTCCTGGAAACACCATATATTTT.

The chain joins TRBV9 to TRBJ1-1; a weak D match, TRBD1 (5 bases). Germline V gene data show CDR1 as SGDLS and CDR2 as YYNGEE. The CDR3 is 14 residues long. Trimming cost V 3 bases and J 0 bases, with 9 bases left between them. In DNA, the CDR3 is TGTGCCAGCAGCGCAGACAGCTTGAACACTGAAGCTTTCTTT. Encoded protein: CASSADSLNTEAFF.

This clone has a single count. V usage is TRBV5-1 and J usage is TRBJ2-2; D not certain. Trimming cost V 5 bases and J 5 bases, with 7 bases left between them. This CDR3 contains 12 residues. CDR1 is SGHRS, CDR2 YFSETQ, per germline. The CDR3: CASRTSTGELFF. The CDR3 nucleotides are TGCGCCAGCAGGACAAGTACCGGGGAGCTGTTTTTT.

V is TRBV6-4 and J is TRBJ1-5; weak D call: TRBD1 (6 bases). The germline V and J ends were trimmed by 5 bases and 6 bases, with 14 bases remaining between them. Germline V gene data show CDR1 as MRHNA and CDR2 as SNTAGT. The CDR3 runs 14 residues. Here the CDR3 DNA reads TGTGCCAGCAGTATACAGGGAGGGGGTCAGCCCCAGCATTTT. Protein: CASSIQGGGQPQHF.

This chain uses TRBV25-1 with TRBJ1-2, with D unclear. Germline CDR1 and CDR2: MGHDK and SYGVNS. The V end lost 5 bases, the J end lost 4 bases, and 5 bases lay between the germline ends. This CDR3 contains 11 residues. CDR3 sequence reads: CASSTRYGYTF. CDR3 in DNA: TGTGCCAGCAGTACTCGCTATGGCTACACCTTC.

The chain joins TRBV7-3 to TRBJ2-5; D is unresolved. The CDR3 sequence is 14 residues long. The V and J ends lost 2 bases and 0 bases respectively, with 7 bases between them. Per the germline V gene, CDR1 is SGHTA and CDR2 is FQGTGA. The CDR3 DNA reads as TGTGCCAGCAGCTTATCTACGGACCAAGAGACCCAGTACTTC. Translating gives CASSLSTDQETQYF.

The rearrangement uses TRBV7-9 and TRBJ2-1; 16 nucleotides line up with TRBD2. This CDR3 region has 15 residues. V shed 5 bases, J shed 14 bases, and the junction held 9 bases outside the gene matches. Germline CDR1 is SEHNR and CDR2 is FQNEAQ (reference sequence). The CDR3 sequence: CASSEGLAGGGGEFF. The CDR3 region has the DNA TGTGCCAGCAGCGAGGGACTAGCGGGAGGGGGTGGTGAGTTCTTC.